The 18 T cell receptor beta chains given below trace back to one sample, sequenced in a study of T-cell reconstitution after alpha-beta-depleted transplantation in children (TCRdb year 2016). Taken with the paper, the label for treatment or condition translates to: allogeneic hematopoietic cell transplantation with graft depleted of TCRalphabeta T cells and CD19 B cells. Receptor amplification or capture employed PCR. The reads were generated on an Illumina HiSeq 2500. TCR libraries were prepared with molecular barcoding, using unique molecular identifiers to normalize TCRbeta repertoire quantification. TCRdb took the public reads, trimmed them with fastp at Q25, ran MiXCR for clone calling and kept in-frame beta chains. Duplicate CDR3 protein sequences are folded into a single record with the most common DNA and genes. Recorded for this sample are approximately 230,000 distinct CDR3 sequences; roughly a quarter of them occurred a single time. The ten biggest clones cover more than 4.5% of the sample.

The sequenced sample was PBMCs, mostly from graft donor cells, obtained 360 days after TCRalphabeta/CD19-depleted stem cell transplant. Every receptor here comes from a female patient aged 2 to 10 who had a stem cell transplant for congenital amegakaryocytic thrombocytopenia, so the T cells may come from the graft donor.

CDR3 DNA sequence: TGTGCCAGCAGCGCAAAATCCGGGACAGGGAACACCGGGGAGCTGTTTTTT. It yields the protein CASSAKSGTGNTGELFF. V usage is TRBV7-9 and J usage is TRBJ2-2, with TRBD1 matching over 8 bases. The length of the CDR3 is 17 residues. V shed 5 bases and J 1 base; nucleotides not matched to a gene: 9. Germline V gene lookup returns CDR1 SEHNR and CDR2 FQNEAQ (reference sequence).

CDR3 residues: CASSPEGGLGNQPQHF. DNA for the CDR3: TGTGCCAGCAGCCCAGAGGGCGGGCTTGGCAATCAGCCCCAGCATTTT. This chain links TRBV12-3 or TRBV12-4 with TRBJ1-5; D is unresolved. CDR3 length: 16 residues. Trimming stripped 6 bases from V and 2 bases from J, with 17 bases between.

This sequence joins TRBV20-1 and TRBJ2-5, with 7 bases fitting TRBD2. Losses at the gene ends were 0 bases for V and 4 bases for J; bases not matched to a gene: 8. The CDR3 consists of 15 residues. Germline lookup yields CDR1 DFQATT and CDR2 SNEGSKA (reference sequence). The CDR3: CSARDRREWGETQYF. In DNA, the CDR3 is TGCAGTGCTAGAGATCGGCGGGAGTGGGGAGAGACCCAGTACTTC.

This rearrangement joins TRBV27 to TRBJ1-4; 9 nucleotides line up with TRBD1. CDR1 and CDR2 (germline): MNHEY, SMNVEV (reference sequence). V was clipped by 5 bases and J by 6 bases; unmatched bases: 13. This CDR3 contains 17 residues. CDR3 sequence: CASSPGQGLRSHEKLFF. The CDR3 nucleotides are TGTGCCAGCAGTCCGGGACAGGGTTTGAGGAGCCATGAAAAACTGTTTTTT.

The gene calls are TRBV27 and TRBJ2-1, with TRBD1 matching 7 bases. The CDR3 is 15 residues long. V lost 3 bases, J lost 4 bases, and 6 bases stayed unmatched. Germline CDR1 MNHEY, CDR2 SMNVEV (reference sequence). The CDR3, as DNA: TGTGCCAGCAGTTTTAGGGGGCCCATATACAATGAGCAGTTCTTC. Amino acid sequence: CASSFRGPIYNEQFF.

The chain employs TRBV2 and TRBJ2-7, with 8 bases lining up with TRBD2. V lost 3 bases to trimming and J lost 9 bases; unmatched junction nucleotides: 10. The germline gives CDR1 SNHLY, CDR2 FYNNEI. The CDR3 runs 14 residues. This CDR3 is CASSDTSGSLWQYF. The CDR3 coding sequence is TGTGCCAGCAGTGATACCAGCGGGAGTCTTTGGCAGTACTTC.

Only a few counts were recorded for this clonotype. The chain is built from TRBV20-1 and TRBJ2-3; D gene ambiguous. The CDR3 length is 12 residues. Germline V gene sequence: CDR1 DFQATT, CDR2 SNEGSKA (reference sequence). Trimming stripped 3 bases from V and 8 bases from J, with 12 bases between. The CDR3 is CSASNGPGTQYF. CDR3 nucleotide sequence: TGCAGTGCTAGTAATGGGCCGGGTACGCAGTATTTT.

This clonotype was counted a single time. The CDR3 sequence: CASCLERHTEAFF. For the CDR3, the DNA is TGTGCCAGCTGTCTCGAACGGCACACTGAAGCTTTCTTT. The chain joins TRBV6-5 to TRBJ1-1; D gene unclear. CDR1 and CDR2 from the germline V gene are MNHEY and SVGAGI. The CDR3 sequence is 13 residues long. Trimming left V 8 bases short and J 3 bases short, with 13 bases between.

This clonotype was detected a few times. The chain couples TRBV2 to TRBJ2-1; D possibly corresponds to TRBD2 (6 bases). V gave up 6 bases and J gave up 4 bases, with 16 bases separating them. Germline V lookup: CDR1 SNHLY, CDR2 FYNNEI. This CDR3 contains 15 residues. The CDR3 DNA reads TGTGCCAGCAGCGCAGCGGGCCTCACGTACAATGAGCAGTTCTTC. It translates to CASSAAGLTYNEQFF.

The chain has TRBV7-2 and TRBJ1-1, with D possibly matching TRBD1 (6 bases). Trimming took 6 bases from V and 1 from J, leaving 15 bases between them. This CDR3 has 15 residues. Germline V gene data show CDR1 as SGHTA and CDR2 as FQGNSA. DNA of the CDR3: TGTGCCAGCAGGCCTCAGGGGACCGGGAACACTGAAGCTTTCTTT. Protein product: CASRPQGTGNTEAFF.

This clonotype showed up just a few times. This sequence joins TRBV5-1 and TRBJ1-1; TRBD1 aligns across 8 bases. This CDR3 contains 16 residues. CDR1 is SGHRS and CDR2 is YFSETQ in the germline V gene. Unmatched junction bases numbered 12, after V lost 3 bases and J lost 5 bases. As DNA, the CDR3 is TGCGCCAGCAGCTCACAGGCGGACAGGGCGTGGACTGAAGCTTTCTTT. This codes for CASSSQADRAWTEAFF.

At least ten counts were recorded for this clonotype. The V gene is TRBV5-1, the J gene TRBJ2-3; 9 nucleotides align to TRBD1. Losses at the gene ends were 1 base for V and 4 bases for J; bases not matched to a gene: 4. Germline CDR1 is SGHRS and CDR2 is YFSETQ. This CDR3 is 15 amino acids long. The chain's CDR3 is CASSLRQGEADTQYF. CDR3 coding DNA: TGCGCCAGCAGCTTGCGACAGGGGGAGGCAGATACGCAGTATTTT.

This clonotype was counted a few times. The rearrangement uses TRBV2 and TRBJ1-4; the D gene is possibly TRBD1 (6 bases). V lost 8 bases to trimming and J lost 5 bases, with 12 bases between them. This CDR3 region has 13 residues. Germline CDR1 reads SNHLY; CDR2 reads FYNNEI. For the CDR3, the DNA is TGTGCCAGCGTCGGACAGCTCAATGAAAAACTGTTTTTT. Its protein is CASVGQLNEKLFF.

The rearrangement joins TRBV4-3 to TRBJ1-6, with 9 bases fitting TRBD1. Trimming at V came to 1 base and at J to 7 bases, leaving 8 bases not matched to a gene. CDR1 is LGHNA, CDR2 YSLEER, per germline. This CDR3 has 17 residues. The CDR3, as DNA: TGCGCCAGCAGCCAAGTCCACCGGGACAGGGCAAATTCACCCCTCCACTTT. This codes for CASSQVHRDRANSPLHF.

A few counts support this clonotype. This chain connects TRBV6-2 or TRBV6-3 to TRBJ2-6; 9 nucleotides align to TRBD1. The CDR3 consists of 23 residues. CDR1 and CDR2 (germline): MNHEY, SVGEGT. V gave up 0 bases and J gave up 0 bases; unmatched junction bases: 18. Written as DNA, the CDR3 is TGTGCCAGCAGTTACTCCCCGGGACAGGGTAGTTCGACGACCCTCTCTGGGGCCAACGTCCTGACTTTC. Encoded protein: CASSYSPGQGSSTTLSGANVLTF.

This clonotype was picked up one time. The V gene is TRBV20-1, the J gene TRBJ2-1; a possible D gene is TRBD2 (6 bases). V dropped 4 bases and J dropped 8 bases, with 18 bases sitting between them. This CDR3 has 14 residues. Germline loops: CDR1 DFQATT, CDR2 SNEGSKA (reference sequence). The CDR3 DNA follows: TGCAGTGCTAAAACTAGCCGGAGGTTCGATGAGCAGTTCTTC. Translation gives CSAKTSRRFDEQFF.

The chain uses TRBV4-1 and TRBJ1-1; possible D gene TRBD1, 6 bases. This CDR3 is built from 17 residues. V was pared by 6 bases and J by 2 bases, with 22 bases between. Germline loops: CDR1 MGHRA, CDR2 YSYEKL. CDR3 DNA sequence: TGCGCCAGCAGGAATGGGCCCTCGAGGGGGGCTAACACTGAAGCTTTCTTT. Translating it yields CASRNGPSRGANTEAFF.

This clonotype was seen only a few times. The chain uses TRBV6-5 and TRBJ1-5; D might be TRBD1 (6 bases). Germline V gene lookup returns CDR1 MNHEY and CDR2 SVGAGI. The V end was cut by 4 bases, the J end by 3 bases, with 13 bases between. The CDR3 extends over 15 amino acids. The CDR3 loop is CASSSLQGSNQPQHF. The CDR3 DNA reads as TGTGCCAGCAGTTCCCTTCAGGGGTCCAATCAGCCCCAGCATTTT.